This entry describes one TCR beta chain. Its cognate antigen is unknown. The data derive from a study of shared clonotypes between healthy human individuals. Overall study context: Per donor, three plates held CD4 naive cells, three held CD4 memory, two held CD8 naive and one held CD8 memory.

Method: immunoSEQ multiplex PCR; TCRdb's copy keeps in-frame clones and lacks some. The sample consists of under 300,000 clones, under 80% of them appearing once. Germline V gene lookup returns CDR1 MDHEN and CDR2 SYDVKM. V was trimmed by 3 bases and J by 4 bases, leaving 9 bases between them. There are 13 residues in the CDR3. Regarding the study as a whole: It was the non-shared clonotypes that had lower generation probabilities than clonotypes shared by all four donors. Among donors, clonotype sharing was expected to be affected by sequencing depth.

Adults of Caucasian background living in Nashville, Tennessee made up all donors. What was sequenced was memory CD4+ T cells sorted from blood. Stated subset: CD45RA-negative fraction. The chain has TRBV28 and TRBJ1-2; a weak D match, TRBD1 (6 bases). This TCR derives from a man in his thirties or forties in good health. The CDR3 nucleotides read TGTGCCAGCAGTTTTGGAGGGGGCTATGGCTACACCTTC. Its protein is CASSFGGGYGYTF.